The 17 T cell receptor beta chains reported below all come from one sample, sequenced in a study of blood T cell repertoires in COVID-19 (dated by TCRdb to the early 2020s). Libraries came from the immunoSEQ multiplex PCR assay. TCRdb limited this immuneACCESS table to in-frame rearrangements with V and J called. A share of clones is missing; checked studies link under half to unresolved V genes, and the rest is unexplained. The sample table holds just over 250,000 clones, of which about 88% were seen once. Together, the top ten hold about 4% of the sample. The sample consisted of PBMCs or T cells enriched from blood (not recorded which). These receptors all stem from a young man with acute COVID-19.

CDR3 amino acids: CASSLDRGVGEQFF. CDR3 DNA sequence: TGTGCCAGCAGCTTGGACAGGGGGGTGGGTGAGCAGTTCTTC. The chain links TRBV11-3 to TRBJ2-1; 10 positions match TRBD1. The ends lost 3 bases at V and 9 bases at J; junction bases unmatched: 5. This CDR3 has 14 residues. CDR1 and CDR2 from the germline V gene are SGHNT and YENEEA.

The chain has TRBV29-1 and TRBJ1-1; TRBD1 is a possible D gene (6 bases). The CDR3 contains 11 residues. The germline CDR1 and CDR2 sequences are SQVTM and ANQGSEA. The V end lost 7 bases, the J end lost 6 bases, and 12 bases lay between the germline ends. DNA of the CDR3: TGCAGCGGCACAGGGCTCTCTGAAGCTTTCTTT. Translating it yields CSGTGLSEAFF.

To note about this clone: One end of the junction fails to match germline, which may point to a read error. The rearrangement joins TRBV6-1 to TRBJ2-2; D perhaps matches TRBD1 (6 bases). Germline CDR1 reads MNHNS; CDR2 reads SASEGT. This CDR3 has 14 residues. The CDR3 loop reads CANSETTGPGELFF. DNA for the CDR3: TGTGCCAACAGTGAGACGACAGGCCCCGGGGAGCTGTTTTTT.

V is TRBV11-3 and J is TRBJ2-3; D possibly corresponds to TRBD1 (6 bases). CDR3 size: 14 residues. Deletions cut 2 bases from V and 6 bases from J, with 12 bases between. From germline, CDR1 is SGHNT and CDR2 YENEEA. This chain's CDR3 is CASSLNRETDTQYF. The CDR3 nucleotides are TGTGCCAGCAGCTTAAACAGGGAGACGGATACGCAGTATTTT.

The chain carries TRBV7-8 and TRBJ1-6, with 8 positions matching TRBD1. This CDR3 region has 16 residues. Germline V CDR1 and CDR2: SGHVS, FQNEAQ. V lost 4 bases, J lost 7 bases, and 9 bases stayed unmatched. The CDR3 loop reads CASSSPGTGPNSPLHF. The CDR3 bases are TGTGCCAGCAGCTCACCCGGGACAGGACCCAATTCACCCCTCCACTTT.

As for this clone: One junction end disagrees with the germline gene, perhaps due to a read error. The V and J genes are TRBV5-1 and TRBJ2-1; TRBD2 agrees at 12 bases. Germline V gene data show CDR1 as SGHRS and CDR2 as YFSETQ. This CDR3 region has 15 residues. The CDR3 DNA reads TGTGCCAGCAGCCGACTAGCGGGAGTTGGGTATGAGCAGTTCTTC. This codes for CASSRLAGVGYEQFF. The complete variable domain, with remaining parts taken from reference TRBV5-1 and TRBJ2-1, reads KAGVTQTPRYLIKTRGQQVTLSCSPISGHRSVSWYQQTPGQGLQFLFEYFSETQRNKGNFPGRFSGRQFSNSRSEMNVSTLELGDSALYLCASSRLAGVGYEQFFGPGTRLTVL.

This clone has just one count. The V gene is TRBV3-1 (or the pseudogene TRBV3-2), the J gene TRBJ1-4; the match to TRBD1 covers 12 bases. V lost 5 bases to trimming and J lost 8 bases; unmatched junction nucleotides: 9. Germline CDR1 and CDR2: LGHDT and YNNKEL (reference sequence). This CDR3 region has 16 residues. The DNA of the CDR3 is TGTGCCAGCAGCTCCGGGACAGGGGGCGCCGGAGAAAAACTGTTTTTT. It translates to CASSSGTGGAGEKLFF.

Relative to its sample, this clone is medium-sized. This sequence joins TRBV6-1 and TRBJ1-1; 7 bases agree with TRBD1. There are 13 residues in the CDR3. The germline gives CDR1 MNHNS, CDR2 SASEGT. V trimming: 3 bases; J trimming: 5 bases; junction bases outside the gene matches: 3. The CDR3: CASSEAGGTEAFF. The CDR3 DNA reads TGTGCCAGCAGTGAGGCAGGGGGAACTGAAGCTTTCTTT.

The chain is built from TRBV27 and TRBJ2-3; 12 bases line up with TRBD2. Trimming removed 3 bases from V and 7 bases from J; junction bases left unmatched: 11. Looked up from germline, CDR1 is MNHEY and CDR2 is SMNVEV (reference sequence). There are 17 residues in the CDR3. For the CDR3, the DNA is TGTGCCAGCAGTTTTTCCGGACTAGCGGGACAGCCGCATACGCAGTATTTT. This codes for CASSFSGLAGQPHTQYF.

The chain combines TRBV5-1 with TRBJ1-2; D perhaps matches TRBD1 (6 bases). CDR1 and CDR2 (germline): SGHRS, YFSETQ. The germline V and J ends were trimmed by 4 bases and 8 bases, with 15 bases remaining between them. CDR3 size: 13 residues. The CDR3 reads CASSPAGGGGYTF. The CDR3 bases are TGCGCCAGCAGCCCGGCCGGCGGGGGCGGCTACACCTTC.

In DNA, the CDR3 is TGTGCCAGCAGTCGACCCTCGGACAGCCATATTGGCTACACCTTC. It translates to CASSRPSDSHIGYTF. The chain couples TRBV6-5 to TRBJ1-2; D might be TRBD1 (6 bases). Per the germline V gene, CDR1 is MNHEY and CDR2 is SVGAGI. Trimming cost V 5 bases and J 7 bases, with 20 bases left between them. The CDR3 spans 15 residues.

The rearrangement uses TRBV9 and TRBJ2-3, with 8 bases matching TRBD2. This CDR3 comprises 17 residues. CDR1 and CDR2 (germline): SGDLS, YYNGEE. Trimming cost V 0 bases and J 0 bases; bases outside gene matches: 6. CDR3 amino acids: CASSVGAGGTSTDTQYF. CDR3 sequence (DNA): TGTGCCAGCAGCGTAGGTGCGGGAGGAACTAGCACAGATACGCAGTATTTT.

This clone was found a few times. V and J are TRBV9 and TRBJ2-2; 7 bases match TRBD1. J lost 7 bases, V lost 4 bases, and 7 bases had no gene match. The length of the CDR3 is 14 residues. Germline CDR1 and CDR2: SGDLS and YYNGEE. CDR3 in DNA: TGTGCCAGCAGCCGGGACAGTACTCGCGGGGAGCTGTTTTTT. It encodes CASSRDSTRGELFF.

The genes are TRBV28 and TRBJ1-2; D remains unclear. V lost 6 bases, J lost 7 bases, and 12 bases lay in between. CDR1 is MDHEN and CDR2 is SYDVKM in the germline V gene. This CDR3 is built from 12 residues. The CDR3 loop is CASSPNSFGYTF. In nucleotides, the CDR3 is TGTGCCAGCAGCCCCAACAGTTTTGGCTACACCTTC.

The chain is built from TRBV19 and TRBJ1-1, with 8 bases aligning to TRBD1. CDR3 length equals 17 residues. Germline CDR1 and CDR2: LNHDA and SQIVND (reference sequence). V shed 4 bases and J 1 base; nucleotides not matched to a gene: 11. CDR3 sequence reads: CASSTPGQEGRNTEAFF. CDR3 DNA sequence: TGTGCCAGTAGTACACCGGGACAGGAGGGAAGGAACACTGAAGCTTTCTTT.

Only one count was recorded for this clone. The chain links TRBV27 to TRBJ2-1; 9 bases match TRBD2. V trimming: 3 bases; J trimming: 9 bases; junction bases outside the gene matches: 3. The CDR3 is 13 amino acids. CDR1 is MNHEY and CDR2 is SMNVEV in the germline V gene (reference sequence). DNA for the CDR3: TGTGCCAGCAGTTTTCTAGCGGGACGTGAGCAGTTCTTC. This codes for CASSFLAGREQFF.

The chain has TRBV7-9 and TRBJ1-1; D gene ambiguous. With 1 base removed from V and 1 base from J, the gap between germline ends came to 7 bases. The V gene's germline CDR1 is SEHNR and CDR2 FQNEAQ (reference sequence). The CDR3 covers 14 residues. CDR3 nucleotides: TGTGCCAGCAGCTTAGGCTCAGGGAACACTGAAGCTTTCTTT. Amino acid sequence: CASSLGSGNTEAFF.